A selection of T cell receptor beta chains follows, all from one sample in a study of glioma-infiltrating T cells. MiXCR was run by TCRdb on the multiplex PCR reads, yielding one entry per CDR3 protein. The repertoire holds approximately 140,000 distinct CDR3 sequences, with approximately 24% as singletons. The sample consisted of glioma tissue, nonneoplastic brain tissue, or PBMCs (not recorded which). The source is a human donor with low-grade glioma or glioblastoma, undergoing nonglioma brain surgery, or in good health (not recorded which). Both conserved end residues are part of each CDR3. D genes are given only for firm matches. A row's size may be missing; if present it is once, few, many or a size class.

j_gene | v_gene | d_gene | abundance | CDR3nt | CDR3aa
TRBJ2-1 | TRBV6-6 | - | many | TGTGCCAGCAGTTACTCGGGCCTTACTTCCTACAATGAGCAGTTCTTC | CASSYSGLTSYNEQFF
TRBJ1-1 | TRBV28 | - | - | TGTGCCAGCAGCCGGGACACGGACACTGAAGCTTTCTTT | CASSRDTDTEAFF
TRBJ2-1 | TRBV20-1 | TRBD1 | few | TGCAGTGCTAGAAGAGGGGGCGCCTACAATGAGCAGTTCTTC | CSARRGGAYNEQFF
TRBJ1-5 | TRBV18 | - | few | TGTGCCAGCTCACCTGCAGGGATCGCCAATCAGCCCCAGCATTTT | CASSPAGIANQPQHF
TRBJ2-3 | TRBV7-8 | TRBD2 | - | TGTGCCAGCAGCCCGTCATTCGCGGGGGGAAGGGATACGCAGTATTTT | CASSPSFAGGRDTQYF
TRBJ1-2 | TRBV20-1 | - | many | TGCAGTGCTACCTACTCGGGCTACACCTTC | CSATYSGYTF
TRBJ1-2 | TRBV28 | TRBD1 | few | TGTGCCAGCAGTCTGGGACAGGTGCCTGGGGGCTACACCTTC | CASSLGQVPGGYTF
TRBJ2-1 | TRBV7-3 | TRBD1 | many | TGTGCCAGCAGCTTAAGGGGGACAGGGGGTAACAATGAGCAGTTCTTC | CASSLRGTGGNNEQFF
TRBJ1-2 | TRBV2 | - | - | TGTGCCAGCGCAGGGAGTGGGGTCTATGGCTACACCTTC | CASAGSGVYGYTF
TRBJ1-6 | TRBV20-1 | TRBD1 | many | TGCAGTGCTCGCCGGGACAGCAATAATTCACCCCTCCACTTT | CSARRDSNNSPLHF
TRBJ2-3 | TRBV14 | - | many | TGTGCCAGCAGCCAAGGAGGGGTCGAAGATACGCAGTATTTT | CASSQGGVEDTQYF
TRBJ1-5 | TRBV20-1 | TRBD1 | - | TGCAGTGCTCGACGGACAGGGGGTAATCAGCCCCAGCATTTT | CSARRTGGNQPQHF
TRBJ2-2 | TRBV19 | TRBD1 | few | TGTGCCAGTAGTATTGCAGGACAGGGGGCCGGGGAGCTGTTTTTT | CASSIAGQGAGELFF
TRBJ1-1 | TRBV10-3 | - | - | TGTGCCATCATGGGGATAGTAAACACTGAAGCTTTCTTT | CAIMGIVNTEAFF
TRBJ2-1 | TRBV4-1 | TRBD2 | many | TGCGCCAGCAGCCAAGATGACCGGGGGGGCCTCGGGAATGAGCAGTTCTTC | CASSQDDRGGLGNEQFF
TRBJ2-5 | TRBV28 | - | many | TGTGCCAGCAGCCTCTTGAGGGAGACCCAGTACTTC | CASSLLRETQYF
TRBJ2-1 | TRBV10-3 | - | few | TGTGCCATCAGTTCTCCCCAACAGGGATACAATGAGCAGTTCTTC | CAISSPQQGYNEQFF
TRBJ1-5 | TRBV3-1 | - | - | TGTGCCAGCAGCCGCGGGAGGGTCAGTCAGCCCCAGCATTTT | CASSRGRVSQPQHF
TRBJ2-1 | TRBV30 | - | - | TGTGCCTGCAGACAGTCCTACAATGAGCAGTTCTTC | CACRQSYNEQFF
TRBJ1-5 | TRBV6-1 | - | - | TGTGCCAGCCGGAATAAGGGAGGGGCGGCTAGCAATCAGCCCCAGCATTTT | CASRNKGGAASNQPQHF
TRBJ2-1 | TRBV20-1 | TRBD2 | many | TGCAGTGCTACCACTAGCGGGGGGGCGATTTTTCTAAATGAGCAGTTCTTC | CSATTSGGAIFLNEQFF
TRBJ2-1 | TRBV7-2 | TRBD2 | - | TGTGCCAGCAGCTCATCGGGGGGGCCCAATGAGCAGTTCTTC | CASSSSGGPNEQFF
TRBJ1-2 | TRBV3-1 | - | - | TGTGCCAGCAGCGAGGGCTGGAGCTATGGCTACGCCTTC | CASSEGWSYGYAF
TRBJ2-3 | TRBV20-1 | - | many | TGCAGTGCTAGAATTAGCACAGATACGCAGTATTTT | CSARISTDTQYF
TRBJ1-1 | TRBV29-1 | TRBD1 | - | TGCAGCGTTGCTAGTCGACAGGGTGCCACTGAAGCTTTCTTT | CSVASRQGATEAFF